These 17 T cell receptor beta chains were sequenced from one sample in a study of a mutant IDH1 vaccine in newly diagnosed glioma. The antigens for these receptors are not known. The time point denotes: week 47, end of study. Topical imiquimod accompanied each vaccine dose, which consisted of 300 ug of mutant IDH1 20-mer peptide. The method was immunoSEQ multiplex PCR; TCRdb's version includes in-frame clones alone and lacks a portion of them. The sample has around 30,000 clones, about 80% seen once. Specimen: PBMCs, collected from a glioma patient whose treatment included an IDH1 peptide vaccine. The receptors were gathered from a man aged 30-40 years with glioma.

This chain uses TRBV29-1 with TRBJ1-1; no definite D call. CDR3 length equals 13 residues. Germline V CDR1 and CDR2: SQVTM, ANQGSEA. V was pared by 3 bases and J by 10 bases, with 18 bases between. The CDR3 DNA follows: TGCAGCGTTGAGGTTGACGGTACCACTCCAGCTTTCTTT. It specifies CSVEVDGTTPAFF. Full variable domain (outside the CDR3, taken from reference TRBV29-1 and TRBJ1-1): SAVISQKPSRDICQRGTSLTIQCQVDSQVTMMFWYRQQPGQSLTLIATANQGSEATYESGFVIDKFPISRPNLTFSTLTVSNMSPEDSSIYLCSVEVDGTTPAFFGQGTRLTVV.

CDR3 in amino acids: CASSAWDRELNTEAFF. The CDR3 bases are TGTGCCAGCAGTGCCTGGGACCGGGAGCTGAACACTGAAGCTTTCTTT. The V gene is TRBV28, the J gene TRBJ1-1, with a tentative D call TRBD1 (5 bases). The CDR3 is made up of 16 amino acids. CDR1 is MDHEN and CDR2 is SYDVKM in the germline V gene. The V gene lost 5 bases and the J gene lost 0 bases, with 16 bases spanning the gap.

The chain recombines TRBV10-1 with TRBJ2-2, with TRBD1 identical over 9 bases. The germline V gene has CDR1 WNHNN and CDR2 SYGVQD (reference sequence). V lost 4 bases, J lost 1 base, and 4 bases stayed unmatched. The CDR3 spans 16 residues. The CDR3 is CASSGTGVQNTGELFF. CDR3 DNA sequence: TGCGCCAGCAGTGGGACAGGGGTTCAGAACACCGGGGAGCTGTTTTTT.

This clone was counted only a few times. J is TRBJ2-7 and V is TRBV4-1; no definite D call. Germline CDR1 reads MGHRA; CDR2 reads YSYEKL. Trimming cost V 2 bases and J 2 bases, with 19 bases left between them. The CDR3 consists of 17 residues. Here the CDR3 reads CASSQNLDRGPTYEQYF. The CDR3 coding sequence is TGCGCCAGCAGCCAAAACCTCGATCGAGGTCCCACCTACGAGCAGTACTTC.

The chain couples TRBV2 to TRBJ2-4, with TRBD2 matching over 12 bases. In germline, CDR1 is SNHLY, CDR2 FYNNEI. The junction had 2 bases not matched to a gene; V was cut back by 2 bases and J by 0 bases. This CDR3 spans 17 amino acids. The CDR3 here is CASSELAGGVAKNIQYF. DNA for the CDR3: TGTGCCAGCAGTGAACTAGCGGGGGGGGTAGCCAAAAACATTCAGTACTTC.

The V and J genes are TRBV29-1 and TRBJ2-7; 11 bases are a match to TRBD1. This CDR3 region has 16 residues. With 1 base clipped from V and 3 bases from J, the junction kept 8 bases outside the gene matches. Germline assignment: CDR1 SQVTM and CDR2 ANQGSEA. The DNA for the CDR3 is TGCAGCGTTGAAGTGCCCGGGACAGGGGGAATCTACGAGCAGTACTTC. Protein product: CSVEVPGTGGIYEQYF.

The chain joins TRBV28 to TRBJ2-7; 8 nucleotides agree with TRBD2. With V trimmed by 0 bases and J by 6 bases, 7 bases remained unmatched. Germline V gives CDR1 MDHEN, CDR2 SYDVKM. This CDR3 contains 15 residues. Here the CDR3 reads CASSLWGTRTGEQYF. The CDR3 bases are TGTGCCAGCAGTTTATGGGGGACTAGGACGGGCGAGCAGTACTTC.

Here the CDR3 DNA reads TGTGCCTGGAGGCAGGGGGCGCTTGGCTACACCTTC. As protein: CAWRQGALGYTF. The J gene is TRBJ1-2, the V gene TRBV30; 8 nucleotides match TRBD1. This CDR3 is 12 amino acids long. The junction had 4 bases not matched to a gene; V was cut back by 3 bases and J by 7 bases. The V gene's germline CDR1 is GTSNPN and CDR2 SVGIG (reference sequence).

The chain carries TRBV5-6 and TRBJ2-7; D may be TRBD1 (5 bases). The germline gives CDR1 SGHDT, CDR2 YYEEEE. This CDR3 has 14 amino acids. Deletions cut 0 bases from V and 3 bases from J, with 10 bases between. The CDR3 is CASSLETVSYEQYF. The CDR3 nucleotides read TGTGCCAGCAGCTTGGAGACAGTCAGCTACGAGCAGTACTTC.

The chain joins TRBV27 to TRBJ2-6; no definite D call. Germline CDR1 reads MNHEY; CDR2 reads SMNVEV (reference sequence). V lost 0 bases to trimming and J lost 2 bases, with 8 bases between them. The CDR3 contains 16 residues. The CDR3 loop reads CASSLSARAGANVLTF. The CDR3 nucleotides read TGTGCCAGCAGTTTATCAGCAAGGGCTGGGGCCAACGTCCTGACTTTC. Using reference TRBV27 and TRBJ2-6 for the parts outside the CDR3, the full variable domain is EAQVTQNPRYLITVTGKKLTVTCSQNMNHEYMSWYRQDPGLGLRQIYYSMNVEVTDKGDVPEGYKVSRKEKRNFPLILESPSPNQTSLYFCASSLSARAGANVLTFGAGSRLTVL.

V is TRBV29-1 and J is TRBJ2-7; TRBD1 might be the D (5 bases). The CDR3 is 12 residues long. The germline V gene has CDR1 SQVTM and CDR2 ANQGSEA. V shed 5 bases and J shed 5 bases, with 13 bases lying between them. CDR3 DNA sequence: TGCAGCGTTTCTAGGGGAATTAACGAGCAGTACTTC. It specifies CSVSRGINEQYF.

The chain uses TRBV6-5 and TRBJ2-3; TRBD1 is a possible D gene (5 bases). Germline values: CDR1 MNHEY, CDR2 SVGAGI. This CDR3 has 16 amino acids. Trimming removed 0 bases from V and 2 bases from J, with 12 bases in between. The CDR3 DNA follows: TGTGCCAGCAGTTACTCCCAGGGAAAACACACAGATACGCAGTATTTT. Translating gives CASSYSQGKHTDTQYF.

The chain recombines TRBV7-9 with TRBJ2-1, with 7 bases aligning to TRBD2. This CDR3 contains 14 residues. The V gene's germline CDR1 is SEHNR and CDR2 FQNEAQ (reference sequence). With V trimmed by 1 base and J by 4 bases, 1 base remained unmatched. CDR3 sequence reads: CASSLGEGYNEQFF. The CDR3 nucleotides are TGTGCCAGCAGCTTAGGGGAGGGTTACAATGAGCAGTTCTTC. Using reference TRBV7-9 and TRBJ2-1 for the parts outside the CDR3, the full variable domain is DTGVSQNPRHKITKRGQNVTFRCDPISEHNRLYWYRQTLGQGPEFLTYFQNEAQLEKSRLLSDRFSAERPKGSFSTLEIQRTEQGDSAMYLCASSLGEGYNEQFFGPGTRLTVL.

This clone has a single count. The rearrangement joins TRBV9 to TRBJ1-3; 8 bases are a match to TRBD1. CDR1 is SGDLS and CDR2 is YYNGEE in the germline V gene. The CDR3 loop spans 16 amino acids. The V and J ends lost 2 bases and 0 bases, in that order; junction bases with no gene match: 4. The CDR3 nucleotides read TGTGCCAGCAGCGTTAAACAGGGGGTCTCTGGAAACACCATATATTTT. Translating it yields CASSVKQGVSGNTIYF.

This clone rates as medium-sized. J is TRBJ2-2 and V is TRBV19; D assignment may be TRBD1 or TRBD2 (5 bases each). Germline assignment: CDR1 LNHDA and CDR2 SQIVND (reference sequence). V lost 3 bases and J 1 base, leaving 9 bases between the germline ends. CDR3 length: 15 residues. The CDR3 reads CASSMGDRNTGELFF. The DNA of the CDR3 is TGTGCCAGTAGTATGGGAGACAGGAACACCGGGGAGCTGTTTTTT.

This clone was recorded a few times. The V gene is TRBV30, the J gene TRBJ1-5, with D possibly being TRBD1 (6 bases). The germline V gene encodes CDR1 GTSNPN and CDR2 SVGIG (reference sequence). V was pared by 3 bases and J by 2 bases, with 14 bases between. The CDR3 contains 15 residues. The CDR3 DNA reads TGTGCCTGGAGGCCCAGGGGATTCGGCAATCAGCCCCAGCATTTT. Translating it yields CAWRPRGFGNQPQHF.

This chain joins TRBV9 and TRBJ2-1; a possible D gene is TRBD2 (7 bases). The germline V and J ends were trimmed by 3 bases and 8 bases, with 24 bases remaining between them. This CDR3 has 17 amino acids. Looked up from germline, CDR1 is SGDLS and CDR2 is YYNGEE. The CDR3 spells CASSDPLGRERGDEQFF. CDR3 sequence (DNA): TGTGCCAGCAGCGATCCCCTCGGGCGGGAGAGGGGGGATGAGCAGTTCTTC.